The rows below give T cell receptor beta chains drawn from one sample of a study of cytomegalovirus exposure and HLA in healthy donors. Some clones are missing from TCRdb's copy, which holds only in-frame ones; the method was immunoSEQ multiplex PCR. The sample lists under 80,000 clones; approximately 94% were seen once. The sequenced material came from PBMCs. These receptors originate from a woman between 18 and 29 years old in good health and CMV-seropositive. Each CDR3 is given without its conserved first and last residue.

v_gene: TRBV5-8; CDR3aa: ASSLDGTSGRLSYNEQF
v_gene: TRBV7-9; CDR3aa: ASSLVRDSRETQY
v_gene: TRBV4-3; CDR3aa: ASSQPGSRYGYT
v_gene: TRBV6-5; CDR3aa: ASLRARGHYGYT
v_gene: TRBV5-4; CDR3aa: ASSLAGGPYEQY
v_gene: TRBV27; CDR3aa: ASSQEGGRNEQF
v_gene: TRBV7-2; CDR3aa: ASSFNGALSNQPQH
v_gene: TRBV4-3; CDR3aa: ASSLGVTSSPNYGYT
v_gene: TRBV19; CDR3aa: ASSMQGDGYT
v_gene: TRBV19; CDR3aa: ASSPQRGGEDTQY
v_gene: TRBV7-2; CDR3aa: ASSLVAGNNQPQH
v_gene: TRBV7-9; CDR3aa: ASSLDAHYSQF
v_gene: TRBV6-6; CDR3aa: ASSRGGTGELF
v_gene: TRBV27; CDR3aa: ASSWGDYNEQF
v_gene: TRBV21-1; CDR3aa: ASTGTGEYGYT
v_gene: TRBV7-9; CDR3aa: ASSWLDITDGYT
v_gene: TRBV15; CDR3aa: ATSRDFDSSGNTIY
v_gene: TRBV6-4; CDR3aa: ASSDSPGTETQY
v_gene: TRBV13; CDR3aa: ASSWTGGWGEQY
v_gene: TRBV4-3; CDR3aa: ASSSGTGNYEQY
v_gene: TRBV5-8; CDR3aa: ASSPRQYTDTQY
v_gene: TRBV18; CDR3aa: ASSQAMGAAETQY
v_gene: TRBV11-1; CDR3aa: ASNDRVEETQY
v_gene: TRBV5-6; CDR3aa: ASSLGGGTDTQY
v_gene: TRBV2; CDR3aa: ASAVMPDKSWYEQY
v_gene: TRBV25-1; CDR3aa: ASSEYHAGIAEAF
v_gene: TRBV6-1; CDR3aa: ASSHSLGDEQF
v_gene: TRBV4-1; CDR3aa: ASSPTTGGYSPLH
v_gene: TRBV28; CDR3aa: ASSLGTSPF
v_gene: TRBV18; CDR3aa: ASSSGQGYEQY
v_gene: TRBV9; CDR3aa: ASSSTPASVNEQLF
v_gene: TRBV4-3; CDR3aa: ASSVQGGDYGYT
v_gene: TRBV7-8; CDR3aa: ASSRRLAGGGTDTQY
v_gene: TRBV4-3; CDR3aa: ASSQDYRLGGGIGNEQF
v_gene: TRBV5-4; CDR3aa: ASSLIEGNTIY
v_gene: TRBV15; CDR3aa: ATSSVRGDNYGYT
v_gene: TRBV7-9; CDR3aa: ASSLQENTEAF
v_gene: TRBV4-3; CDR3aa: ASSQDEDTGESAQY
v_gene: TRBV4-2; CDR3aa: ASSPSPPGDSYNEQF
v_gene: TRBV9; CDR3aa: ASSVDPGTNYGYT
v_gene: TRBV4-1; CDR3aa: ASSQGRGSDYGYT
v_gene: TRBV18; CDR3aa: ASSGGGGNQPQH
v_gene: TRBV9; CDR3aa: ASSGISWGGLDTQY
v_gene: TRBV6-6; CDR3aa: ASIILTGGAGTEAF
v_gene: TRBV5-8; CDR3aa: ASSLTGQAMNTEAF
v_gene: TRBV27; CDR3aa: ASSPTGDYEQY
v_gene: TRBV27; CDR3aa: ASGGEGPYNEQF
v_gene: TRBV5-1; CDR3aa: ASSLSRADTGELF
v_gene: TRBV2; CDR3aa: ASSAIGITNEKLF
v_gene: TRBV28; CDR3aa: AIEPGSSYEQY
v_gene: TRBV28; CDR3aa: ASSLPSGRGLHDEQF